These 24 T cell receptor beta chains share one sample of origin, sequenced in a study of cytomegalovirus exposure and HLA in healthy donors. TCRdb keeps only in-frame clones here, not all; method: immunoSEQ multiplex PCR. The data contain 250,000 to 350,000 clones, 70% to 90% of them singletons. The sample comprised PBMCs. These TCRs come from a man aged 25 to 45 in good health and CMV-seronegative.

The rearrangement uses TRBV18 and TRBJ2-2, with D perhaps matching TRBD1 (5 bases). The germline V and J ends were trimmed by 2 bases and 1 base, with 8 bases remaining between them. Looked up from germline, CDR1 is KGHSH and CDR2 is LQKENI. The CDR3 is made up of 15 amino acids. CDR3 protein: CASSPTDRNTGELFF. CDR3 bases: TGTGCCAGCTCACCAACCGACAGGAACACCGGGGAGCTGTTTTTT.

The table lists this clone with a few counts. The chain employs TRBV6-5 and TRBJ2-2; 7 bases are shared with TRBD1. Germline CDR1 reads MNHEY; CDR2 reads SVGAGI. This CDR3 has 15 amino acids. V lost 6 bases, J lost 13 bases, and 17 bases stayed unmatched. CDR3 sequence: CASSFRDSPSVVLFF. Here the CDR3 DNA reads TGTGCCAGCAGCTTCCGGGACAGCCCCAGCGTGGTGCTGTTTTTT.

The V gene is TRBV28, the J gene TRBJ2-5; TRBD1 matches 7 bases. Germline V gene lookup returns CDR1 MDHEN and CDR2 SYDVKM. This CDR3 has 17 residues. V lost 5 bases, J lost 2 bases, and 14 bases stayed unmatched. The CDR3 reads CASSPYPDRPYQETQYF. The CDR3 DNA reads TGTGCCAGCAGTCCCTACCCGGACAGGCCTTATCAAGAGACCCAGTACTTC.

The chain links TRBV5-6 to TRBJ1-5; 7 nucleotides match TRBD1. Germline values: CDR1 SGHDT, CDR2 YYEEEE. The CDR3 spans 14 residues. V lost 4 bases to trimming and J lost 2 bases; unmatched junction nucleotides: 3. CDR3 in DNA: TGTGCCAGCAGCAATACAGGGGGCAATCAGCCCCAGCATTTT. Its protein product is CASSNTGGNQPQHF.

The chain uses TRBV6-5 and TRBJ1-6; no clear D gene. With 2 bases removed from V and 3 bases from J, the gap between germline ends came to 8 bases. The CDR3 contains 15 residues. From germline, CDR1 is MNHEY and CDR2 SVGAGI. Here the CDR3 reads CASSYTENYNSPLHF. As DNA, the CDR3 is TGTGCCAGCAGTTACACAGAAAACTATAATTCACCCCTCCACTTT.

The chain carries TRBV2 and TRBJ2-7; 8 bases align to TRBD1. Per the germline V gene, CDR1 is SNHLY and CDR2 is FYNNEI. The V and J ends lost 5 bases and 3 bases, in that order; junction bases with no gene match: 6. The CDR3 covers 14 residues. The CDR3 is CASSTRDRRYEQYF. CDR3 DNA sequence: TGTGCCAGCAGTACCCGGGACAGGCGCTACGAGCAGTACTTC.

This chain joins TRBV11-2 and TRBJ1-6; D may be TRBD1 (5 bases). Trimming cost V 5 bases and J 7 bases, with 12 bases left between them. CDR1 and CDR2 (germline): SGHAT, FQNNGV. The CDR3 is 14 residues long. The CDR3 loop is CASSLGLGNSPLHF. The CDR3 DNA is TGTGCCAGCAGCCTGGGACTGGGGAATTCACCCCTCCACTTT.

The rearrangement uses TRBV6-6 and TRBJ1-5, with D possibly TRBD1 on 6 matching bases. This CDR3 has 14 residues. V lost 6 bases to trimming and J lost 4 bases, with 13 bases between them. Per the germline V gene, CDR1 is MNHNY and CDR2 is SVGAGI (reference sequence). CDR3 amino acids: CASRGGQYNQPQHF. The CDR3, as DNA: TGTGCCAGCAGAGGCGGACAGTATAATCAGCCCCAGCATTTT.

A remark on this clone: Other nucleotide sequences in the sample specify the same CDR3. J is TRBJ1-1 and V is TRBV7-9, with D perhaps TRBD1 (5 bases). The length of the CDR3 is 13 residues. CDR1 is SEHNR, CDR2 FQNEAQ, per germline (reference sequence). Trimming stripped 1 base from V and 2 bases from J, with 5 bases between. Written as DNA, the CDR3 is TGTGCCAGCAGCTTAGGGACAAACACTGAAGCTTTCTTT. Translated, it gives CASSLGTNTEAFF.

The chain carries TRBV2 and TRBJ2-7; no firm D call. The CDR3 runs to 13 residues. The germline V gene has CDR1 SNHLY and CDR2 FYNNEI. Between the trimmed V and J ends, which lost 5 bases and 6 bases, there was a span of 14 bases. In DNA, the CDR3 is TGTGCCAGCAGTCCGACGCTAGTCCGCGAGCAGTACTTC. This encodes CASSPTLVREQYF.

The V gene is TRBV27, the J gene TRBJ1-1; D unresolved. The CDR3 totals 13 residues. Germline-derived CDR1 and CDR2 are MNHEY and SMNVEV (reference sequence). Trimming shortened V by 8 bases and J by 1 base, and 11 bases separated the two germline ends. In DNA form, the CDR3 reads TGTGCCAGCGCCTACTCCCGGAACACTGAAGCTTTCTTT. Translated, it gives CASAYSRNTEAFF.

CDR3 DNA: TGCGCCAGCAGCAGGACAGGGGGTCCGTATAGCAATCAGCCCCAGCATTTT. Its protein product is CASSRTGGPYSNQPQHF. This chain connects TRBV5-1 to TRBJ1-5; 10 bases map to TRBD1. Per germline, CDR1 SGHRS and CDR2 YFSETQ. This CDR3 is built from 17 residues. The V segment lost 4 bases and the J segment 0 bases; nucleotides outside the gene matches: 7.

The chain joins TRBV6-1 to TRBJ1-2, with D possibly being TRBD1 (6 bases). The length of the CDR3 is 16 residues. V gave up 4 bases and J gave up 5 bases, with 20 bases separating them. Germline V gene data show CDR1 as MNHNS and CDR2 as SASEGT. CDR3 coding DNA: TGTGCCAGCAGTGGACCGGGACACTCTACTTCATATGGCTACACCTTC. Protein sequence: CASSGPGHSTSYGYTF.

The rearrangement links TRBV5-1 to TRBJ2-2, with 10 bases identical to TRBD1. Unmatched junction bases numbered 6, after V lost 0 bases and J lost 7 bases. This CDR3 is 16 amino acids long. CDR1 and CDR2 from the germline V gene are SGHRS and YFSETQ. CDR3 coding DNA: TGCGCCAGCAGCTTGGAGGGGACAGGGGAAAGCGGGGAGCTGTTTTTT. Translated: CASSLEGTGESGELFF. The variable domain in full, with the rest retrieved from reference TRBV5-1 and TRBJ2-2, is KAGVTQTPRYLIKTRGQQVTLSCSPISGHRSVSWYQQTPGQGLQFLFEYFSETQRNKGNFPGRFSGRQFSNSRSEMNVSTLELGDSALYLCASSLEGTGESGELFFGEGSRLTVL.

The V gene is TRBV6-5, the J gene TRBJ1-6, with D possibly matching TRBD1 (6 bases). The CDR3 consists of 14 residues. Trimming shortened V by 5 bases and J by 7 bases, and 12 bases separated the two germline ends. Germline-derived CDR1 and CDR2 are MNHEY and SVGAGI. In nucleotides, the CDR3 is TGTGCCAGCAGTACCCGGGACAAAAATTCACCCCTCCACTTT. This gives the protein CASSTRDKNSPLHF.

Here the CDR3 reads CASSRTGIDTGELFF. The DNA of the CDR3 is TGCGCCAGCAGCCGGACAGGGATAGACACCGGGGAGCTGTTTTTT. V and J are TRBV4-1 and TRBJ2-2, with 8 bases lining up with TRBD1. Germline values: CDR1 MGHRA, CDR2 YSYEKL. V was pared by 4 bases and J by 3 bases, with 4 bases of the junction left unmatched. This CDR3 has 15 amino acids.

This clone appeared a single time. The CDR3 DNA is TGTGCCAGCTCGTGGCGGGGGGGAATTGGTAGCACAGATACGCAGTATTTT. Protein product: CASSWRGGIGSTDTQYF. The gene calls are TRBV7-9 and TRBJ2-3; 9 bases fit TRBD2. The length of the CDR3 is 17 residues. V shed 8 bases, J shed 0 bases, and the junction held 12 bases outside the gene matches. The V gene's germline CDR1 is SEHNR and CDR2 FQNEAQ (reference sequence).

V and J are TRBV4-3 and TRBJ2-1; 7 bases agree with TRBD1. V lost 1 base and J lost 4; bases outside the gene matches: 13. CDR1 and CDR2 (germline): LGHNA, YSLEER. The CDR3 extends over 18 amino acids. DNA for the CDR3: TGCGCCAGCAGCCAAGGGGGTCAGATAAGGGGGCGATACAATGAGCAGTTCTTC. Its protein is CASSQGGQIRGRYNEQFF.

The chain combines TRBV13 with TRBJ2-7, with D possibly being TRBD2 (5 bases). The CDR3 has 13 residues. V gave up 2 bases and J gave up 7 bases, with 12 bases separating them. In germline, CDR1 is PRHDT, CDR2 FYEKMQ (reference sequence). CDR3 residues: CASSLRGPLEQYF. DNA for the CDR3: TGTGCCAGCAGCTTACGGGGTCCGTTAGAGCAGTACTTC.

The chain uses TRBV19 and TRBJ1-3; D is unresolved. There are 14 residues in the CDR3. The germline gives CDR1 LNHDA, CDR2 SQIVND (reference sequence). V lost 6 bases and J lost 0, with 9 bases in between. CDR3 amino acids: CASREGLSGNTIYF. The CDR3 nucleotides read TGTGCCAGTAGGGAGGGTCTCTCTGGAAACACCATATATTTT. Variable domain in full (rest from reference TRBV19 and TRBJ1-3): DGGITQSPKYLFRKEGQNVTLSCEQNLNHDAMYWYRQDPGQGLRLIYYSQIVNDFQKGDIAEGYSVSREKKESFPLTVTSAQKNPTAFYLCASREGLSGNTIYFGEGSWLTVV.

With respect to this clone: Distinct nucleotide sequences in the sample also encode this CDR3. J is TRBJ2-7 and V is TRBV5-1; D uncertain. The CDR3 extends over 11 amino acids. Trimming stripped 2 bases from V and 6 bases from J, with 6 bases between. CDR1 and CDR2 from the germline V gene are SGHRS and YFSETQ. Here the CDR3 DNA reads TGCGCCAGCAGCTTAGGCGGCGAGCAGTACTTC. As protein: CASSLGGEQYF.

This chain uses TRBV5-6 with TRBJ2-7; a possible D gene is TRBD2 (7 bases). Trimming shortened V by 6 bases and J by 0 bases, and 16 bases separated the two germline ends. CDR1 and CDR2 from the germline V gene are SGHDT and YYEEEE. CDR3 length: 15 amino acids. The CDR3 region is CASTQRGHLSYEQYF. The DNA of the CDR3 is TGTGCCAGCACCCAGCGGGGACACCTCTCCTACGAGCAGTACTTC.

V usage is TRBV5-1 and J usage is TRBJ2-7, with D possibly TRBD1 on 6 matching bases. The germline gives CDR1 SGHRS, CDR2 YFSETQ. CDR3 length: 15 amino acids. Trimming removed 4 bases from V and 2 bases from J, with 16 bases in between. CDR3 protein: CASSPTPDRTYEQYF. For the CDR3, the DNA is TGCGCCAGCAGCCCGACGCCCGACAGGACCTACGAGCAGTACTTC.

This chain joins TRBV16 and TRBJ2-7; a possible D gene is TRBD2 (6 bases). The CDR3 has 15 residues. With 4 bases removed from V and 1 base from J, the gap between germline ends came to 14 bases. Germline V gives CDR1 KGHSY, CDR2 FQNENV. The CDR3 here is CASSPRGGVSYEQYF. The CDR3 coding sequence is TGTGCCAGCAGCCCCCGGGGCGGGGTTTCCTACGAGCAGTACTTC.